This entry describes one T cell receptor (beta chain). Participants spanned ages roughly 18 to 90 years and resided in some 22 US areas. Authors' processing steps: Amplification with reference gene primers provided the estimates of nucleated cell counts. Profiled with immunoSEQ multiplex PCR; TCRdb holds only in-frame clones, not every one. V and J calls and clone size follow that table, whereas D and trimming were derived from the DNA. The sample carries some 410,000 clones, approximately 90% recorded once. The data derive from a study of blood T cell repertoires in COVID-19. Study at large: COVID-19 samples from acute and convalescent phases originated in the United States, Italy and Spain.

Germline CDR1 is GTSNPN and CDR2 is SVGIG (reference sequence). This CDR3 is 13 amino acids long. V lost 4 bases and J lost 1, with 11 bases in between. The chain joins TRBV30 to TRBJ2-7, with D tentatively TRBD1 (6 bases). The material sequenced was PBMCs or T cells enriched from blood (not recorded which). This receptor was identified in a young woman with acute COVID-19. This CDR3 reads CAWNRGGSYEQYF. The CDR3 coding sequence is TGTGCCTGGAATCGAGGGGGATCCTACGAGCAGTACTTC. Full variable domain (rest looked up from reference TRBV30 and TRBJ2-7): SQTIHQWPATLVQPVGSPLSLECTVEGTSNPNLYWYRQAAGRGLQLLFYSVGIGQISSEVPQNLSASRPQDRQFILSSKKLLLSDSGFYLCAWNRGGSYEQYFGPGTRLTVT.